A single sample gave rise to the 4 T cell receptor beta chains below, sequenced in a study of CD8+CD57+ T cells in acquired aplastic anemia. Template material for TCR beta VDJ and CDR3 profiling consisted of genomic DNA. TCRdb reanalysed the reads using MiXCR and keeps one entry per CDR3 protein. The data show around 180,000 distinct CDR3 sequences, approximately 60% seen once. Sequenced: sorted CD4+, CD8+, or CD8+CD57+ T cells (not recorded which) from PBMCs. The receptors were gathered from a human donor in good health.

The V gene is TRBV10-1, the J gene TRBJ2-1; TRBD2 is a possible D gene (6 bases). The CDR3 loop spans 14 amino acids. V was cut by 8 bases and J by 0 bases, with 11 bases left in between. Germline lookup yields CDR1 WNHNN and CDR2 SYGVQD (reference sequence). CDR3 sequence reads: CASGRGSSYNEQFF. CDR3 bases: TGCGCCAGCGGACGGGGGAGCTCCTACAATGAGCAGTTCTTC.

The sample holds a few counts of this clonotype. The CDR3, as DNA: TGCAGTGCTATGACTAGCGGGAGTTCGGGCGAGCAGTACTTC. This translates into CSAMTSGSSGEQYF. The chain links TRBV20-1 to TRBJ2-7; TRBD2 matches 12 bases. The V and J ends lost 4 bases and 6 bases, in that order; junction bases with no gene match: 7. CDR1 is DFQATT, CDR2 SNEGSKA, per germline (reference sequence). The CDR3 contains 14 residues.

The V and J genes are TRBV7-3 and TRBJ1-5, with D possibly TRBD1 on 6 matching bases. This CDR3 is 12 amino acids long. Trimming shortened V by 6 bases and J by 11 bases, and 14 bases separated the two germline ends. Germline CDR1 is SGHTA and CDR2 is FQGTGA. CDR3 DNA sequence: TGTGCCAGCAGTCAGACAGGTGACGCCCAGCATTTT. It specifies CASSQTGDAQHF.

Turning to this clonotype: One end of the junction fails to match germline, which may point to a read error. The rearrangement uses TRBV7-9 and TRBJ2-3; 12 bases line up with TRBD2. Germline assignment: CDR1 SEHNR and CDR2 FQNEAQ (reference sequence). The CDR3 totals 15 residues. The CDR3 here is CASSLLAGGTGTQYF. The CDR3 DNA is TGTGCCAGCAGCTTGCTAGCGGGAGGGACAGGTACGCAGTATTTT.